This is a list of T cell receptor beta chains from one sample in a study of cytomegalovirus exposure and HLA in healthy donors. The repertoire was sequenced with immunoSEQ multiplex PCR; TCRdb's copy has only in-frame clones and lacks some. The table records 150,000 to 200,000 clones, roughly 88% of them present only once. Sequenced material: PBMCs. The receptors derive from a man aged 18 to 29 in good health and CMV-seropositive. The CDR3 runs from the conserved cysteine through the conserved F or W. The D gene is left open where the match is weak.

TRBV4-2,TRBD1,TRBJ1-4,CASSQVLRGLDEKLFF,TGTGCCAGCAGCCAAGTCCTCAGGGGGCTAGATGAAAAACTGTTTTTT
TRBV5-4,NA,TRBJ2-3,CASSLKQVTDTQYF,TGTGCCAGCAGCTTGAAGCAGGTCACAGATACGCAGTATTTT
TRBV21-1,NA,TRBJ1-1,CASSMGSDGQGKGTEAFF,TGTGCCAGCAGCATGGGGTCTGATGGACAGGGGAAGGGCACTGAAGCTTTCTTT
TRBV7-9,TRBD2,TRBJ2-7,CASSPTGGVDYEQYF,TGTGCCAGCAGCCCGACTGGGGGGGTGGACTACGAGCAGTACTTC
TRBV30,TRBD1,TRBJ1-4,CAWSVRDRLNEKLFF,TGTGCCTGGAGTGTCCGGGACAGGCTTAATGAAAAACTGTTTTTT
TRBV6-4,NA,TRBJ2-5,CASPRRPSETQYF,TGTGCCAGCCCTCGGCGGCCCTCGGAGACCCAGTACTTC
TRBV10-3,TRBD1,TRBJ1-1,CAIINTGTGKAFF,TGTGCCATCATTAATACCGGGACAGGGAAAGCTTTCTTT
TRBV5-5,NA,TRBJ1-2,CASRLVGGSNYGYTF,TGTGCCAGCAGGCTGGTGGGCGGGTCTAACTATGGCTACACCTTC
TRBV4-3,NA,TRBJ1-4,CASSPYRELDNEKLFF,TGCGCCAGCAGCCCGTACAGGGAACTTGATAATGAAAAACTGTTTTTT
TRBV12-5,TRBD1,TRBJ1-2,CASGLERGQTYGYTF,TGTGCTAGTGGTTTGGAAAGGGGGCAGACCTATGGCTACACCTTC
TRBV5-1,NA,TRBJ2-7,CASSLEAVGVGAGAYEQYF,TGCGCCAGCAGCTTGGAAGCGGTCGGTGTGGGGGCCGGGGCCTACGAGCAGTACTTC
TRBV7-2,TRBD1,TRBJ1-5,CASSSSDRSNQPQHF,TGTGCCAGCAGCTCCTCGGACAGGAGCAATCAGCCCCAGCATTTT
TRBV23-1,TRBD1,TRBJ2-5,CASSRDSQETQYF,TGCGCCAGCAGTCGGGACAGCCAAGAGACCCAGTACTTC
TRBV6-1,TRBD1,TRBJ1-4,CASTLQGTDEKLFF,TGTGCCAGCACTCTACAGGGGACGGATGAAAAACTGTTTTTT
TRBV28,NA,TRBJ1-1,CASSPRRGSLEAFF,TGTGCCAGCAGTCCCCGAAGAGGGAGCCTTGAAGCTTTCTTT
TRBV4-1,NA,TRBJ1-2,CASSPHFGVYGYTF,TGCGCCAGCAGCCCACACTTCGGGGTGTATGGCTACACCTTC